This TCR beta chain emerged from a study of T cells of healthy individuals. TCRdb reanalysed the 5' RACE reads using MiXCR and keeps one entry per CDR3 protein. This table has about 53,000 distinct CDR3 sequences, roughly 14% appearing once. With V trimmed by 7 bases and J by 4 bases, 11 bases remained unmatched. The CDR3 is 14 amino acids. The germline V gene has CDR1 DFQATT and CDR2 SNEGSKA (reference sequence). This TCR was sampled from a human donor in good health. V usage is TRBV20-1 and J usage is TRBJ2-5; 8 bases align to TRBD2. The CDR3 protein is CSVRGGGSLETQYF. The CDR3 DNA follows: TGCAGTGTCCGGGGGGGCGGGAGTTTAGAGACCCAGTACTTC.